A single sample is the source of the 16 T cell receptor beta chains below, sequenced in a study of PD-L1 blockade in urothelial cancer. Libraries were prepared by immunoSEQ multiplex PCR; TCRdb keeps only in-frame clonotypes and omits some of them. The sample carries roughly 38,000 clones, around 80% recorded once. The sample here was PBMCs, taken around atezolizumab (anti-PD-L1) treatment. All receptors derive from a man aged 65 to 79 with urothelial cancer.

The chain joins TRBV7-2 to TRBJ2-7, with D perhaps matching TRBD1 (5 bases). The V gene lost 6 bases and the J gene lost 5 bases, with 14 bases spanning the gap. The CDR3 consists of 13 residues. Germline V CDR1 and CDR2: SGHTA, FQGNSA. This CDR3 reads CASSSSWGNEQYF. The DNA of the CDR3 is TGTGCCAGCAGTTCAAGCTGGGGCAACGAGCAGTACTTC.

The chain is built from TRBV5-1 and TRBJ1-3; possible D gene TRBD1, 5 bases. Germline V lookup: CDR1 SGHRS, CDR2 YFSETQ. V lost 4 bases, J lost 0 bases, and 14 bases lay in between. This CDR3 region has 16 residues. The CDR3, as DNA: TGCGCCAGCAGCCTGAACGGGGACTCCTCTGGAAACACCATATATTTT. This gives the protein CASSLNGDSSGNTIYF.

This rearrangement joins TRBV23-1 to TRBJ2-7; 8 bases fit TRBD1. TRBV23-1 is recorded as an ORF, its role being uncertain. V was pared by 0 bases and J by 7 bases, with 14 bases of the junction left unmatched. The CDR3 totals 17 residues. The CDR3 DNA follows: TGCGCCAGCAGTCAATCCACCCGGGACAGGACATTAAGGGAGCAGTACTTC. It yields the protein CASSQSTRDRTLREQYF.

The CDR3 spells CASLKTGWNNEQFF. For the CDR3, the DNA is TGTGCCAGCCTGAAGACAGGGTGGAACAATGAGCAGTTCTTC. The chain combines TRBV27 with TRBJ2-1; 7 bases line up with TRBD1. Germline V CDR1 and CDR2: MNHEY, SMNVEV (reference sequence). The CDR3 runs to 14 residues. V was clipped by 8 bases and J by 5 bases; unmatched bases: 9.

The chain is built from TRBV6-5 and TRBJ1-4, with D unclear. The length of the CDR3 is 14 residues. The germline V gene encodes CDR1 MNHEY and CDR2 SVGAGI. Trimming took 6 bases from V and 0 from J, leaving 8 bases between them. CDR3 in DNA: TGTGCCAGCAGACTAAGCGCAACTAATGAAAAACTGTTTTTT. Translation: CASRLSATNEKLFF.

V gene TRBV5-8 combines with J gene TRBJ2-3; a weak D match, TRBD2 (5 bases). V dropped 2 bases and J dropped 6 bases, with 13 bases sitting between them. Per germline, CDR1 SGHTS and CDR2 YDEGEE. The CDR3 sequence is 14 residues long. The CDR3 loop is CASSFTGNRDTQYF. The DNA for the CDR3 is TGTGCCAGCAGCTTCACCGGGAATCGCGATACGCAGTATTTT.

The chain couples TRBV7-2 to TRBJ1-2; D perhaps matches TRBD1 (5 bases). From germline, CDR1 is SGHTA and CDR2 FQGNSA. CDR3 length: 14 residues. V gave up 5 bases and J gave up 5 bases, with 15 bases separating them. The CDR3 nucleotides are TGTGCCAGCAGCCACCCCCGAAGGGGTTATGGCTACACCTTC. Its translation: CASSHPRRGYGYTF.

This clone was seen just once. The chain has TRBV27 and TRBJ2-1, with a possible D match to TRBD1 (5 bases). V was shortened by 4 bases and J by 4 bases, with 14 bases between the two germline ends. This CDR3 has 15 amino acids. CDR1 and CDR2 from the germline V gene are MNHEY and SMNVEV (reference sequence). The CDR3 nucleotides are TGTGCCAGCAGTTCCCGCGGACACTATTACAATGAGCAGTTCTTC. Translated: CASSSRGHYYNEQFF.

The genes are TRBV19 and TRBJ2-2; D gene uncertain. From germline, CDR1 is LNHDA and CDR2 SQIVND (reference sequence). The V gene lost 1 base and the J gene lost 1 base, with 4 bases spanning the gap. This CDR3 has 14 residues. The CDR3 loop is CASSIGRNTGELFF. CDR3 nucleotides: TGTGCCAGTAGTATAGGTCGGAACACCGGGGAGCTGTTTTTT.

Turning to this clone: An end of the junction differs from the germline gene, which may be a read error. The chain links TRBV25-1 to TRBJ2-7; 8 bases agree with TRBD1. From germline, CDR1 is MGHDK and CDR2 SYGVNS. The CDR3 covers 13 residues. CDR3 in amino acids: CASSELGGQVRDF. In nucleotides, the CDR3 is TGTGCCAGCAGTGAATTGGGGGGACAGGTTCGGGACTTC.

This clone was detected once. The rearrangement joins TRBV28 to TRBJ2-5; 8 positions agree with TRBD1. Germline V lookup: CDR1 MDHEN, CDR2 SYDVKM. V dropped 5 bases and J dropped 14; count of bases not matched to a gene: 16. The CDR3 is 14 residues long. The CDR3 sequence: CASSPGTGIATGYF. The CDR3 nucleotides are TGTGCCAGCAGTCCGGGGACAGGAATCGCGACGGGATACTTC.

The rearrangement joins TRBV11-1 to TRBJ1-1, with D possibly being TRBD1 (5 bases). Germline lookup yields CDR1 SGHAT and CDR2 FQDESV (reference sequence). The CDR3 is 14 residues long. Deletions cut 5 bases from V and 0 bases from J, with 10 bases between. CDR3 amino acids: CASSRTPMNTEAFF. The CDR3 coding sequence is TGTGCCAGCAGCCGGACACCCATGAACACTGAAGCTTTCTTT.

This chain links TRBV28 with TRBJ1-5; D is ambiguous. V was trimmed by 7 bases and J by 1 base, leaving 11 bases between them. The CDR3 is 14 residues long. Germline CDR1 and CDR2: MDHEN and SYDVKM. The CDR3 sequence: CASKPGSSNQPQHF. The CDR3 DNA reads TGTGCCAGCAAACCGGGTTCAAGCAATCAGCCCCAGCATTTT.

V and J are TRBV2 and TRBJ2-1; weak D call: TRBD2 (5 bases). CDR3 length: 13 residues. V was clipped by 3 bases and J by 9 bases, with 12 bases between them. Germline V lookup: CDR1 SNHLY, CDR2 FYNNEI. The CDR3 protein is CASSDVSEVEQFF. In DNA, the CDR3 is TGTGCCAGCAGTGATGTTAGCGAGGTTGAGCAGTTCTTC.

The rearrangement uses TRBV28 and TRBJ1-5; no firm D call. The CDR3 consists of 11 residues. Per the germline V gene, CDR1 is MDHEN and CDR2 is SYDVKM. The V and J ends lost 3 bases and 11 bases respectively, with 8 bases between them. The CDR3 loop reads CASSFARAQHF. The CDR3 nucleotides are TGTGCCAGCAGTTTCGCTCGGGCCCAGCATTTT. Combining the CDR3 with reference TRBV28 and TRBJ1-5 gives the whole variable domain DVKVTQSSRYLVKRTGEKVFLECVQDMDHENMFWYRQDPGLGLRLIYFSYDVKMKEKGDIPEGYSVSREKKERFSLILESASTNQTSMYLCASSFARAQHFGDGTRLSIL.

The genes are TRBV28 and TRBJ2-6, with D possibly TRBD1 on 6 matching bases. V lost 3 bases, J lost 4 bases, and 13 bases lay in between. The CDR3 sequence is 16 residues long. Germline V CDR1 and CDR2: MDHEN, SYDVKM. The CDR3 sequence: CASSFGTRLGANVLTF. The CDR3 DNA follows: TGTGCCAGCAGTTTTGGGACACGTCTCGGGGCCAACGTCCTGACTTTC.